These 13 T cell receptor beta chains share one sample of origin, sequenced in a study of T cells after yellow fever vaccination. TCRdb re-analysed the 5' RACE reads in MiXCR, keeping a single row per CDR3 protein. The data hold 250,000 to 300,000 distinct CDR3 sequences, with 8.7% observed a single time. The sample here was CD4+ T cells sorted from PBMCs, taken 5 days after the yellow fever booster vaccination. These receptors were obtained from a man in his late teens or twenties who received the YFV17D yellow fever vaccine.

There are many counts of this clonotype. The chain has TRBV20-1 and TRBJ2-2; D unresolved. The CDR3 loop spans 12 amino acids. V was pared by 7 bases and J by 2 bases, with 8 bases between. Germline V gene lookup returns CDR1 DFQATT and CDR2 SNEGSKA (reference sequence). The CDR3 region is CSVYRNTGELFF. The CDR3 DNA is TGCAGTGTCTACAGAAACACCGGGGAGCTGTTTTTT.

The V call is TRBV18, the J call TRBJ2-2; D unclear. This CDR3 is built from 14 residues. V lost 4 bases to trimming and J lost 1 base, with 7 bases between them. Germline values: CDR1 KGHSH, CDR2 LQKENI. Here the CDR3 DNA reads TGTGCCAGCTCACGAAACAAGAACACCGGGGAGCTGTTTTTT. Protein: CASSRNKNTGELFF.

The chain is built from TRBV6-2 or TRBV6-3 and TRBJ2-5; tentative D call: TRBD2 (5 bases). The CDR3 is 13 residues long. V lost 2 bases and J 7 bases, leaving 11 bases between the germline ends. Per the germline V gene, CDR1 is MNHEY and CDR2 is SVGEGT. CDR3 sequence: CASSYQTTGTQYF. The CDR3 DNA follows: TGTGCCAGCAGTTACCAGACTACGGGGACCCAGTACTTC.

The chain couples TRBV10-3 to TRBJ2-3; 9 positions match TRBD1. The V gene's germline CDR1 is ENHRY and CDR2 SYGVKD. The V gene end was trimmed by 4 bases and the J gene end by 4 bases; junction bases not matched to a gene: 6. The CDR3 has 15 amino acids. The CDR3 here is CAISVQGALPDTQYF. The CDR3 bases are TGTGCCATCAGTGTACAGGGGGCGCTTCCAGATACGCAGTATTTT.

The rearrangement uses TRBV4-3 and TRBJ1-3; D ambiguous. This CDR3 comprises 20 residues. V was clipped by 1 base and J by 0 bases, with 22 bases between them. Germline loops: CDR1 LGHNA, CDR2 YSLEER. The CDR3 DNA sequence: TGCGCCAGCAGCCAAGGACTGCCGCCCCGGCTGTCGGGCTCTGGAAACACCATATATTTT. Residues: CASSQGLPPRLSGSGNTIYF.

This clonotype was picked up a small number of times. This sequence joins TRBV25-1 and TRBJ1-4; D uncertain. The CDR3 has 12 residues. In germline, CDR1 is MGHDK, CDR2 SYGVNS. With 4 bases removed from V and 8 bases from J, the gap between germline ends came to 8 bases. CDR3 DNA: TGTGCCAGCAGTGGCCCGACCGAAAAACTGTTTTTT. It codes for CASSGPTEKLFF.

In its sample, this clonotype was seen a few times. This chain connects TRBV20-1 to TRBJ1-1, with D uncertain. Trimming removed 2 bases from V and 1 base from J, with 2 bases in between. Germline assignment: CDR1 DFQATT and CDR2 SNEGSKA (reference sequence). The CDR3 consists of 11 residues. The CDR3 loop is CSARWNTEAFF. Written as DNA, the CDR3 is TGCAGTGCTAGATGGAACACTGAAGCTTTCTTT.

As to this clonotype: A much larger clone sits a single nucleotide away, making a read error possible. The chain links TRBV9 to TRBJ2-2; D not certain. The CDR3 runs 12 residues. Germline CDR1 is SGDLS and CDR2 is YYNGEE. V was trimmed by 3 bases and J by 1 base, leaving 1 base between them. The CDR3 DNA sequence: TGTGCCAGCAGCGAGAACACCGGGGAGCTGTTTTTT. It yields the protein CASSENTGELFF.

The V gene is TRBV4-1, the J gene TRBJ1-5; D ambiguous. V lost 0 bases to trimming and J lost 4 bases, with 10 bases between them. The CDR3 has 15 amino acids. Germline V gives CDR1 MGHRA, CDR2 YSYEKL. The CDR3: CASSQEPSANQPQHF. The DNA of the CDR3 is TGCGCCAGCAGCCAAGAACCCTCCGCTAATCAGCCCCAGCATTTT.

This clonotype was detected only a few times. The V call is TRBV5-1, the J call TRBJ1-2; D is possibly TRBD1 (6 bases). This CDR3 comprises 13 residues. V was cut by 7 bases and J by 8 bases, with 18 bases left in between. In germline, CDR1 is SGHRS, CDR2 YFSETQ. CDR3 coding DNA: TGCGCCAGCGGCAGGGACACGGGATACGGCTACACCTTC. Protein product: CASGRDTGYGYTF.

The chain links TRBV6-5 to TRBJ2-4; D unresolved. CDR3 length: 13 amino acids. Trimming removed 8 bases at V and 7 bases at J, with 15 bases between. Looked up from germline, CDR1 is MNHEY and CDR2 is SVGAGI. CDR3 coding DNA: TGTGCCAGCGCTTCAGAAGGGTGGAACATTCAGTACTTC. It is translated as CASASEGWNIQYF.

This chain links TRBV6-2 or TRBV6-3 with TRBJ2-5, with 9 bases lining up with TRBD1. CDR3 length: 12 amino acids. V was pared by 4 bases and J by 13 bases, with 7 bases of the junction left unmatched. Looked up from germline, CDR1 is MNHEY and CDR2 is SVGEGT. CDR3 residues: CASSSGQGKGYF. DNA of the CDR3: TGTGCCAGCAGTTCCGGACAGGGGAAAGGGTACTTC.

This clonotype showed up just a few times. This sequence joins TRBV6-2 or TRBV6-3 and TRBJ1-4; TRBD1 aligns across 7 bases. The CDR3 is 14 amino acids. Trimming cost V 9 bases and J 3 bases; bases outside gene matches: 7. The V gene's germline CDR1 is MNHEY and CDR2 SVGEGT. DNA of the CDR3: TGTGCCAGTAGAAGCGGGACAGCTAATGAAAAACTGTTTTTT. Amino acid sequence: CASRSGTANEKLFF.